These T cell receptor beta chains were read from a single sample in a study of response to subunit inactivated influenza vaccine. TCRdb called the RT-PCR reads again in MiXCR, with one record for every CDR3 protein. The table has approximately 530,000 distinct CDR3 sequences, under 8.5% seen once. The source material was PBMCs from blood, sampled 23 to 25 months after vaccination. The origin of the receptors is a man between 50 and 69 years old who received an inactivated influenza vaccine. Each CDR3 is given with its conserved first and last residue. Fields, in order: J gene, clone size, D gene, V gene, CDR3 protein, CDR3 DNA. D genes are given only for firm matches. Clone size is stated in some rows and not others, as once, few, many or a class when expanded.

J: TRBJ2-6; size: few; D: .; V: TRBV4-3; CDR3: CASSQEANSGANVLTF; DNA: TGCGCCAGCAGCCAAGAGGCTAACTCTGGGGCCAACGTCCTGACTTTC
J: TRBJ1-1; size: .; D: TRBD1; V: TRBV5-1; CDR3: CASSSGQGTNTEAFF; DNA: TGCGCCAGCAGCTCGGGACAGGGGACGAACACTGAAGCTTTCTTT
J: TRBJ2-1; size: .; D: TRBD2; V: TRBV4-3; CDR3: CASSQDGIGTSGYNEQFF; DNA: TGCGCCAGCAGCCAAGATGGGATAGGGACTAGCGGCTACAATGAGCAGTTCTTC
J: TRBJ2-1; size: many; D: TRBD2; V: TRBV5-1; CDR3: CASSLGGSTNEQFF; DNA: TGCGCCAGCAGCTTGGGCGGGAGTACGAATGAGCAGTTCTTC
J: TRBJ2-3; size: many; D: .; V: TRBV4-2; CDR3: CASSQDVGSKDTQYF; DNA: TGTGCCAGCAGCCAAGATGTAGGTAGCAAGGATACGCAGTATTTT
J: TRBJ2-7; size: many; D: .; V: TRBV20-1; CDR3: CSAGGGPGYEQYF; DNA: TGCAGTGCGGGCGGAGGGCCGGGCTACGAGCAGTACTTC
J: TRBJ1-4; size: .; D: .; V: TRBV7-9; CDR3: CASSLSPDEKLFF; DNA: TGTGCCAGCAGCTTATCCCCGGATGAAAAACTGTTTTTT
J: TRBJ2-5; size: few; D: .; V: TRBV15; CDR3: CATSRDYSGTEETQYF; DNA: TGTGCCACCAGCAGAGATTATTCCGGGACGGAAGAGACCCAGTACTTC
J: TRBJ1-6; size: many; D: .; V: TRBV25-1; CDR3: CASSASNSPLHF; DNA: TGTGCCAGCAGTGCCTCAAATTCACCCCTCCACTTT
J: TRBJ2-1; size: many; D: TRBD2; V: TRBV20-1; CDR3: CSASGTNSYNEQFF; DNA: TGCAGTGCTAGTGGGACTAACTCCTACAATGAGCAGTTCTTC
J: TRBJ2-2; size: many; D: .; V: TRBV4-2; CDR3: CASSQELGAGELFF; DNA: TGTGCCAGCAGCCAAGAATTGGGGGCCGGGGAGCTGTTTTTT
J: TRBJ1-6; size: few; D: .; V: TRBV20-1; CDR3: CSARPRGRSNSPLHF; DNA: TGCAGTGCTAGACCCCGGGGGCGATCGAATTCACCCCTCCACTTT
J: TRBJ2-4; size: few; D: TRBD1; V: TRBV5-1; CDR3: CASSTRTGYDAKNIQYF; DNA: TGCGCCAGCAGCACGCGGACAGGGTATGATGCCAAAAACATTCAGTACTTC
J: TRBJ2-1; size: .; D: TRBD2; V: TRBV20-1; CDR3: CSARLRTSNYNEQFF; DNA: TGCAGTGCTAGACTAAGGACTAGCAACTACAATGAGCAGTTCTTC
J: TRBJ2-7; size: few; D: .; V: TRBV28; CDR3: CASTLRDLYYEQYF; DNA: TGTGCCAGCACTTTAAGGGACCTTTACTACGAGCAGTACTTC
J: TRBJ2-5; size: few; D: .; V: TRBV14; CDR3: CASSTGLKGGTQYF; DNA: TGTGCCAGCAGCACGGGCCTTAAGGGGGGGACCCAGTACTTC
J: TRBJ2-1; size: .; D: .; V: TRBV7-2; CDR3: CASSSEGSRSHEQFF; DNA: TGTGCCAGCAGTTCCGAAGGTAGCCGGTCCCATGAGCAGTTCTTC
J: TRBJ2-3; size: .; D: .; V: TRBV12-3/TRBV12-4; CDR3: CASSSGVKGDTQYF; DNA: TGTGCCAGCAGTAGCGGTGTCAAAGGGGATACGCAGTATTTT
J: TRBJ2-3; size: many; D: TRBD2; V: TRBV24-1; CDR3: CATSDFPSRLAGAKDTQYF; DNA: TGTGCCACCAGTGATTTCCCTTCTCGACTAGCGGGAGCTAAAGATACGCAGTATTTT
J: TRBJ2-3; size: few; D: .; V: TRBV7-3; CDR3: CASSLLGATDTQYF; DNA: TGTGCCAGCAGCTTATTGGGCGCCACAGATACGCAGTATTTT
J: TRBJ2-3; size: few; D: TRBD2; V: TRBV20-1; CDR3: CSADPELAGGPLNTQYF; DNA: TGCAGTGCCGACCCCGAACTAGCGGGGGGGCCATTAAATACGCAGTATTTT
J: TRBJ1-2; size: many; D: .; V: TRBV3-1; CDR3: CASSQAGSNYGYTF; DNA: TGTGCCAGCAGCCAAGCGGGATCTAACTATGGCTACACCTTC
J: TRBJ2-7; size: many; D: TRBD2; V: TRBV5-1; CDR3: CASSRLGGEQYF; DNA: TGCGCCAGCAGCCGCCTCGGGGGGGAGCAGTACTTC
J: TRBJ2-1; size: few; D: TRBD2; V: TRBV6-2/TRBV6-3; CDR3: CASRTGSGRGYNEQFF; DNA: TGTGCCAGCAGGACAGGAAGCGGGAGGGGTTACAATGAGCAGTTCTTC
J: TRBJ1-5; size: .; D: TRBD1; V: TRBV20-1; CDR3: CSASTGLYQPQHF; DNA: TGCAGTGCTTCGACAGGGTTATATCAGCCCCAGCATTTT
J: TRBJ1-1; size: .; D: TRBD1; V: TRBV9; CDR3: CASSRQGRGNTEAFF; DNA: TGTGCCAGCAGCCGACAGGGTCGGGGGAACACTGAAGCTTTCTTT
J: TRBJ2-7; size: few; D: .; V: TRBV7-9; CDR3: CASSTIPGDEQYF; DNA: TGTGCCAGCAGCACCATCCCAGGGGACGAGCAGTACTTC
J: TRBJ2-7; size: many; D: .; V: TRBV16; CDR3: CASSRQSGTAEQYF; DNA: TGTGCCAGCAGCCGGCAATCGGGAACTGCCGAGCAGTACTTC
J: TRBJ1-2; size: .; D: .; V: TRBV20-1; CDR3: CSARDRDRGGYTF; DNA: TGCAGTGCTAGAGACAGGGACCGAGGGGGCTACACCTTC
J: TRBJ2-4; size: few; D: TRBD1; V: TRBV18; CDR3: CASSPRGRTSGPSAKNIQYF; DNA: TGTGCCAGCTCACCCAGGGGGCGCACGTCGGGGCCGTCTGCCAAAAACATTCAGTACTTC
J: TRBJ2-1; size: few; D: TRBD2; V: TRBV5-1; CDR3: CASSVTSGRGYNEQFF; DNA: TGCGCCAGCAGCGTGACTAGCGGGAGGGGATACAATGAGCAGTTCTTC
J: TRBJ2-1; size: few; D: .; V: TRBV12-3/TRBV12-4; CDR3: CASSLSPSAYNEQFF; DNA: TGTGCCAGCAGTTTAAGTCCTAGCGCCTACAATGAGCAGTTCTTC